The 28 T cell receptor beta chains in this list originate from one sample, sequenced in a study of T cells after yellow fever vaccination. One entry per CDR3 protein results from TCRdb running MiXCR on the 5' RACE reads. The data contain hundreds of thousands of distinct CDR3 sequences, 13% of them seen just once; the ten biggest clones take up over 11%. The sequences come from PBMCs, collected on the day of the yellow fever booster vaccination. These TCRs come from a young man who received the YFV17D yellow fever vaccine.

The CDR3 loop is CASSSSRDTTQFF. The CDR3 DNA is TGCGCCAGCAGTTCTTCCCGGGACACTACCCAGTTCTTC. The rearrangement joins TRBV5-1 to TRBJ2-1; D might be TRBD1 (6 bases). V was clipped by 5 bases and J by 13 bases, with 19 bases between them. In germline, CDR1 is SGHRS, CDR2 YFSETQ. The CDR3 contains 13 residues.

The CDR3 sequence is CASSSPQIRNEQYF. As DNA, the CDR3 is TGTGCCAGCAGCTCCCCGCAAATCCGGAACGAGCAGTACTTC. The rearrangement joins TRBV7-2 to TRBJ2-7; D call uncertain. Germline CDR1 and CDR2: SGHTA and FQGNSA. The CDR3 covers 14 residues. The V gene lost 4 bases and the J gene lost 5 bases, with 15 bases spanning the gap.

This clonotype was detected only a few times. This rearrangement joins TRBV5-1 to TRBJ2-1; the match to TRBD2 covers 9 bases. V was pared by 2 bases and J by 2 bases, with 5 bases of the junction left unmatched. CDR3 length equals 16 residues. Germline CDR1 and CDR2: SGHRS and YFSETQ. CDR3 residues: CASSFMAGGTYNEQFF. As DNA, the CDR3 is TGCGCCAGCAGCTTCATGGCGGGAGGGACCTACAATGAGCAGTTCTTC.

This clonotype was picked up a small number of times. The rearrangement uses TRBV20-1 and TRBJ2-3, with D possibly matching TRBD2 (5 bases). V dropped 6 bases and J dropped 5 bases, with 9 bases sitting between them. The germline V gene has CDR1 DFQATT and CDR2 SNEGSKA (reference sequence). The length of the CDR3 is 11 residues. CDR3: CSALAGDTQYF. The CDR3 DNA reads TGCAGTGCGTTGGCGGGAGATACGCAGTATTTT.

The CDR3 bases are TGTGCCAGCAGTTACCGTTACGGGACAGGGGCTGACGAGCAGTACTTC. Its protein is CASSYRYGTGADEQYF. The chain joins TRBV6-5 to TRBJ2-7, with TRBD1 matching 10 bases. V trimming: 2 bases; J trimming: 5 bases; junction bases outside the gene matches: 9. Germline V lookup: CDR1 MNHEY, CDR2 SVGAGI. This CDR3 has 16 residues.

The J gene is TRBJ2-5, the V gene TRBV11-2; TRBD2 matches 7 bases. Germline V gives CDR1 SGHAT, CDR2 FQNNGV. V lost 1 base, J lost 5 bases, and 16 bases stayed unmatched. This CDR3 contains 18 residues. The CDR3 nucleotides read TGTGCCAGCAGCTTAGGCACAATGGTGGGAGGGCCGGGTGAGACCCAGTACTTC. It is translated as CASSLGTMVGGPGETQYF. Full variable domain (missing parts from reference TRBV11-2 and TRBJ2-5): EAGVAQSPRYKIIEKRQSVAFWCNPISGHATLYWYQQILGQGPKLLIQFQNNGVVDDSQLPKDRFSAERLKGVDSTLKIQPAKLEDSAVYLCASSLGTMVGGPGETQYFGPGTRLLVL.

This clonotype showed up many times. The chain joins TRBV2 to TRBJ2-5; 7 bases align to TRBD1. CDR1 SNHLY and CDR2 FYNNEI come from the germline V gene. This CDR3 region has 15 residues. J was trimmed by 5 bases and V by 7 bases; bases with no gene match: 13. The CDR3 bases are TGTGCCAGCAAAACCGACAGGGTCCAGTGGGAGACCCAGTACTTC. Translation: CASKTDRVQWETQYF.

This clonotype was counted only a few times. The V gene is TRBV6-5, the J gene TRBJ2-5, with D unclear. CDR3 length: 15 amino acids. V lost 0 bases and J lost 4, with 12 bases in between. The germline V gene encodes CDR1 MNHEY and CDR2 SVGAGI. As DNA, the CDR3 is TGTGCCAGCAGTTACTCTCGAGGAGTCCGAGAGACCCAGTACTTC. This translates into CASSYSRGVRETQYF.

Only a few counts were recorded for this clonotype. CDR3 protein: CTSTGLRLAGNHNEQFF. DNA for the CDR3: TGCACCAGCACCGGCCTCAGACTGGCCGGTAACCACAATGAGCAGTTCTTC. The chain combines TRBV1 with TRBJ2-1. TRBV1 corresponds to a pseudogene. This CDR3 region has 17 residues.

The rearrangement uses TRBV20-1 and TRBJ1-2, with TRBD1 identical over 8 bases. CDR1 is DFQATT, CDR2 SNEGSKA, per germline (reference sequence). Trimming took 5 bases from V and 4 from J; bases not matched to a gene: 6. The CDR3 covers 13 residues. The CDR3 reads CSAPLTGGYGYTF. The DNA of the CDR3 is TGCAGTGCTCCTCTCACAGGGGGCTATGGCTACACCTTC.

This clonotype was found a few times. The gene calls are TRBV18 and TRBJ2-7; 7 nucleotides line up with TRBD1. Germline CDR1 reads KGHSH; CDR2 reads LQKENI. V shed 4 bases, J shed 1 base, and the junction held 13 bases outside the gene matches. This CDR3 comprises 17 residues. In DNA, the CDR3 is TGTGCCAGCTCACAGATGACAGGGCCCGACGTGTCCTACGAGCAGTACTTC. Protein sequence: CASSQMTGPDVSYEQYF.

The chain couples TRBV20-1 to TRBJ1-1; D is undetermined. The CDR3 spans 15 residues. CDR1 and CDR2 from the germline V gene are DFQATT and SNEGSKA (reference sequence). V dropped 0 bases and J dropped 1 base, with 12 bases sitting between them. CDR3 residues: CSARDKGASNTEAFF. CDR3 nucleotides: TGCAGTGCTAGAGATAAAGGTGCCTCGAACACTGAAGCTTTCTTT.

This clonotype was detected a few times. The V call is TRBV20-1, the J call TRBJ1-1; 9 bases match TRBD1. Germline assignment: CDR1 DFQATT and CDR2 SNEGSKA (reference sequence). This CDR3 is built from 14 residues. The V gene end was trimmed by 5 bases and the J gene end by 4 bases; junction bases not matched to a gene: 8. The CDR3 loop reads CSARRDRDGTEAFF. CDR3 sequence (DNA): TGCAGTGCTCGAAGGGACAGGGACGGCACTGAAGCTTTCTTT.

Only a few counts were recorded for this clonotype. This chain's CDR3 is CASSLAPGATYEQYF. In DNA form, the CDR3 reads TGTGCCAGCAGCTTAGCGCCCGGGGCGACCTACGAGCAGTACTTC. The genes are TRBV7-2 and TRBJ2-7; perhaps D is TRBD1 or TRBD2 (5 bases each). The CDR3 is 15 residues long. Germline values: CDR1 SGHTA, CDR2 FQGNSA. Between the trimmed V and J ends, which lost 0 bases and 2 bases, there was a span of 11 bases.

The chain couples TRBV12-3 or TRBV12-4 to TRBJ2-3; 8 bases align to TRBD2. The V segment lost 4 bases and the J segment 9 bases; nucleotides outside the gene matches: 12. This CDR3 has 15 amino acids. CDR3 DNA sequence: TGTGCCAGCAGTTGGGACGGGAGGGCCGGTCCGACGCAGTATTTT. Translation gives CASSWDGRAGPTQYF.

This clonotype turned up a few times. The J gene is TRBJ2-7, the V gene TRBV28, with 8 bases lining up with TRBD1. This CDR3 has 14 amino acids. The germline CDR1 and CDR2 sequences are MDHEN and SYDVKM. V was pared by 8 bases and J by 7 bases, with 13 bases of the junction left unmatched. For the CDR3, the DNA is TGTGCCAGCCTCAGGGGGACAGGTATATCGGAGCAGTACTTC. As protein: CASLRGTGISEQYF.

The chain recombines TRBV10-3 with TRBJ2-6; D is unresolved. The ends were cut back, 4 bases at V and 3 bases at J, with 4 bases in the middle. The CDR3 is 13 residues long. Germline-derived CDR1 and CDR2 are ENHRY and SYGVKD. The DNA of the CDR3 is TGTGCCATCAGTGTGGATGGGGCCAACGTCCTGACTTTC. This sequence encodes CAISVDGANVLTF.

The V and J genes are TRBV20-1 and TRBJ2-5; possible D gene TRBD2, 5 bases. The germline V gene has CDR1 DFQATT and CDR2 SNEGSKA (reference sequence). CDR3 length: 12 amino acids. Trimming left V 5 bases short and J 5 bases short, with 12 bases between. The DNA of the CDR3 is TGCAGTGCTTTGACTAAAGGGGAGACCCAGTACTTC. As protein: CSALTKGETQYF.

This clonotype was observed many times. The chain couples TRBV18 to TRBJ2-7, with 7 bases matching TRBD1. This CDR3 comprises 13 residues. Germline V gene sequence: CDR1 KGHSH, CDR2 LQKENI. V was pared by 4 bases and J by 2 bases, with 2 bases of the junction left unmatched. The CDR3 reads CASSRQGTYEQYF. In nucleotides, the CDR3 is TGTGCCAGCTCACGACAGGGAACCTACGAGCAGTACTTC. The full variable domain, rest sourced from reference TRBV18 and TRBJ2-7, is NAGVMQNPRHLVRRRGQEARLRCSPMKGHSHVYWYRQLPEEGLKFMVYLQKENIIDESGMPKERFSAEFPKEGPSILRIQQVVRGDSAAYFCASSRQGTYEQYFGPGTRLTVT.

There are a few counts of this clonotype. The J gene is TRBJ2-4, the V gene TRBV4-3; D might be TRBD1 (6 bases). This CDR3 region has 14 residues. Trimming removed 2 bases from V and 7 bases from J, with 12 bases in between. Germline assignment: CDR1 LGHNA and CDR2 YSLEER. The CDR3 spells CASSQNRVSNIQYF. CDR3 nucleotides: TGCGCCAGCAGCCAAAACAGGGTTTCGAACATTCAGTACTTC.

Only a few counts were recorded for this clonotype. The V call is TRBV19, the J call TRBJ2-2, with TRBD1 identical over 7 bases. CDR3 length equals 14 residues. The germline CDR1 and CDR2 sequences are LNHDA and SQIVND (reference sequence). V trimming: 4 bases; J trimming: 4 bases; junction bases outside the gene matches: 3. CDR3 in DNA: TGTGCCAGTAGTACACAGGGGCCCACCGGGGAGCTGTTTTTT. Protein: CASSTQGPTGELFF.

The chain links TRBV29-1 to TRBJ2-1; 7 bases map to TRBD2. The CDR3 consists of 14 residues. V lost 4 bases to trimming and J lost 8 bases; unmatched junction nucleotides: 11. Germline-derived CDR1 and CDR2 are SQVTM and ANQGSEA. CDR3 loop: CSVVLRGRAHEQFF. CDR3 DNA: TGCAGCGTTGTACTTCGTGGGAGGGCCCATGAGCAGTTCTTC.

This clonotype was picked up a small number of times. The genes are TRBV27 and TRBJ2-1; 8 bases map to TRBD2. Losses at the gene ends were 2 bases for V and 8 bases for J; bases not matched to a gene: 8. The CDR3 contains 15 residues. The germline CDR1 and CDR2 sequences are MNHEY and SMNVEV (reference sequence). The CDR3 coding sequence is TGTGCCAGCAGTTTAATTCGGACGGGAGGGCATGAGCAGTTCTTC. Translating gives CASSLIRTGGHEQFF.

This clonotype was seen a single time. The chain joins TRBV11-2 to TRBJ2-4; TRBD1 matches at 7 bases. Germline loops: CDR1 SGHAT, CDR2 FQNNGV. The CDR3 consists of 16 residues. V lost 5 bases and J lost 3; bases outside the gene matches: 10. In nucleotides, the CDR3 is TGTGCCAGCAGCAAAGACAGGGTGATAGTCAAAAACATTCAGTACTTC. Its translation is CASSKDRVIVKNIQYF. The whole variable domain, filled in from reference TRBV11-2 and TRBJ2-4, reads EAGVAQSPRYKIIEKRQSVAFWCNPISGHATLYWYQQILGQGPKLLIQFQNNGVVDDSQLPKDRFSAERLKGVDSTLKIQPAKLEDSAVYLCASSKDRVIVKNIQYFGAGTRLSVL.

This clonotype was recorded a few times. The genes are TRBV29-1 and TRBJ2-1, with D hard to call. V gave up 7 bases and J gave up 2 bases, with 15 bases separating them. Germline CDR1 reads SQVTM; CDR2 reads ANQGSEA. The CDR3 consists of 14 residues. The chain's CDR3 is CSAYGSVPYNEQFF. The DNA for the CDR3 is TGCAGCGCCTATGGGTCGGTCCCCTACAATGAGCAGTTCTTC.

Only a few counts were recorded for this clonotype. V gene TRBV5-1 combines with J gene TRBJ1-2; TRBD1 aligns across 11 bases. The CDR3 totals 15 residues. CDR1 is SGHRS and CDR2 is YFSETQ in the germline V gene. V lost 0 bases to trimming and J lost 7 bases; unmatched junction nucleotides: 5. CDR3 sequence (DNA): TGCGCCAGCAGCTTGGACTCCGGGACAGGGGGTGGCTACACCTTC. This encodes CASSLDSGTGGGYTF. Complete variable domain (other parts from reference TRBV5-1 and TRBJ1-2): KAGVTQTPRYLIKTRGQQVTLSCSPISGHRSVSWYQQTPGQGLQFLFEYFSETQRNKGNFPGRFSGRQFSNSRSEMNVSTLELGDSALYLCASSLDSGTGGGYTFGSGTRLTVV.

This clonotype has a handful of counts. The chain links TRBV20-1 to TRBJ1-4; D not certain. V lost 1 base, J lost 8 bases, and 11 bases lay in between. This CDR3 comprises 13 residues. CDR1 and CDR2 (germline): DFQATT, SNEGSKA (reference sequence). CDR3 residues: CSARGAVGEKLFF. The DNA of the CDR3 is TGCAGTGCTAGAGGCGCGGTTGGCGAAAAACTGTTTTTT.

The V and J genes are TRBV4-3 and TRBJ2-2; D is possibly TRBD2 (5 bases). Trimming removed 4 bases at V and 0 bases at J, with 36 bases between. The CDR3 is made up of 24 amino acids. Per germline, CDR1 LGHNA and CDR2 YSLEER. CDR3 sequence: CASSPMVMSWSDYQKPANTGELFF. The DNA of the CDR3 is TGCGCCAGCAGCCCAATGGTAATGTCCTGGTCAGACTATCAGAAACCCGCGAACACCGGGGAGCTGTTTTTT.